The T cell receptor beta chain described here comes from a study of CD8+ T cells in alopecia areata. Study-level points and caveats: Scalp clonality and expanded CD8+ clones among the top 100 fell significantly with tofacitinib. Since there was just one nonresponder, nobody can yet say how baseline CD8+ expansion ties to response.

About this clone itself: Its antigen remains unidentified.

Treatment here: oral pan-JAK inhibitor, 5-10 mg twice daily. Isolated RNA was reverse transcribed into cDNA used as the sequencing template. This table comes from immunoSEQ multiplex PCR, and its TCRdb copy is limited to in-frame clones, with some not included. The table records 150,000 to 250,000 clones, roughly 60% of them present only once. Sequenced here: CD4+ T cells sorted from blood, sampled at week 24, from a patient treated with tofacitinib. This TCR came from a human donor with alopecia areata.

The CDR3 loop reads CAWSVGSTDTQYF. For the CDR3, the DNA is TGTGCCTGGAGTGTTGGGAGCACAGATACGCAGTATTTT. This rearrangement joins TRBV30 to TRBJ2-3; D unclear. V was trimmed by 0 bases and J by 0 bases, leaving 4 bases between them. CDR1 is GTSNPN and CDR2 is SVGIG in the germline V gene (reference sequence). The CDR3 has 13 amino acids.